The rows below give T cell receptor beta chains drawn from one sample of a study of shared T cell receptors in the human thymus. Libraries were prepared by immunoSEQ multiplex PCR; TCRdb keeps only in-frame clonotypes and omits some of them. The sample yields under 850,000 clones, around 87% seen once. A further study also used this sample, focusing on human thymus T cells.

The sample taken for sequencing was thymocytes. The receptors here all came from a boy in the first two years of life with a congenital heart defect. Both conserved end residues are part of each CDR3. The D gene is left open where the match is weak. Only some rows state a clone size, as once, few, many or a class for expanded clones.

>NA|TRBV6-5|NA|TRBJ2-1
TGTGCCAGCAGTACCGCGAATGAGCAGTTCTTC
CASSTANEQFF
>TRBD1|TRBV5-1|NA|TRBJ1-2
TGCGCCAGCAGCTCAACAGGGGGAGCTAACTATGGCTACACCTTC
CASSSTGGANYGYTF
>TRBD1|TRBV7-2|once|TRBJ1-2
TGTGCCAGCAGCTGGGGACAGGGGTCTAACTATGGCTACACCTTC
CASSWGQGSNYGYTF
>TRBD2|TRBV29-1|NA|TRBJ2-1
TGCAGCACCGGGGGGGGCGACTCCTACAATGAGCAGTTCTTC
CSTGGGDSYNEQFF
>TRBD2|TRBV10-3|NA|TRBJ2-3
TGTGCCATCAGTGCGGGACTAGCGGGAGAGGCAGATACGCAGTATTTT
CAISAGLAGEADTQYF
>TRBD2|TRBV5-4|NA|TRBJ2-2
TGTGCCAGCAGCGGGGGACTAGCGGGAGACGACACCGGGGAGCTGTTTTTT
CASSGGLAGDDTGELFF
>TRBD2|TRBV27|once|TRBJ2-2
TGTGCCAGCAGTCCCTCGGGACTAGCGGGAGGTACGAACACCGGGGAGCTGTTTTTT
CASSPSGLAGGTNTGELFF
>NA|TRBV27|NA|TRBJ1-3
TGTGCCAGCAGTACAGGGTCCCCTGGAAACACCATATATTTT
CASSTGSPGNTIYF
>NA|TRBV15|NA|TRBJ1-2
TGTGCCACCAGCAGAGCCCCGGACAGATTGAACTATGGCTACACCTTC
CATSRAPDRLNYGYTF
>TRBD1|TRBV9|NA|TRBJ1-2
TGTGCCAGCAGCGAGGGGACAGGCCCTTCGCCCTATGGCTACACCTTC
CASSEGTGPSPYGYTF
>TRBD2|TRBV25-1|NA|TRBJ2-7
TGTGCCAGCAGTCCGCCACTAGCGGGTGAAGGGTTGTTGTACTTC
CASSPPLAGEGLLYF
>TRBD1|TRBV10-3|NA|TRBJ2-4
TGTGCCATCAGTGAGTCGAAGGGACAGGGGCACATTCAGTACTTC
CAISESKGQGHIQYF
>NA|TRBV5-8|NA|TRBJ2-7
TGTGCCAGCAGCTTGGACGGTTCCTACGAGCAGTACTTC
CASSLDGSYEQYF
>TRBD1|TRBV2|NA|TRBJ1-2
TGTACCAGCAGTGAGCGGACAGGGGGCCTTTTGAATGGCTACACCTTC
CTSSERTGGLLNGYTF
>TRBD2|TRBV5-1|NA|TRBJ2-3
TGCGCCAGCAGCGTAGGACTAGGCGCAGATACGCAGTATTTT
CASSVGLGADTQYF
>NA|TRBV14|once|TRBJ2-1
TGTGCCAGCAGCCCCCCGATAGAGGCCCCTAATGAGCAGTTCTTC
CASSPPIEAPNEQFF
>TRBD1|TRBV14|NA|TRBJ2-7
TGTGCCAGCAGCGGAGGACAGGGGGCAGGTGAGCAGTACTTC
CASSGGQGAGEQYF
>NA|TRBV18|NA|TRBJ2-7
TGTGCCAGCTCACCACCGGACACCTCCTACGAGCAGTACTTC
CASSPPDTSYEQYF
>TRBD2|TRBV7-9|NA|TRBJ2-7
TGTGCCAGCAGCCTTAGCGGGCCATGGAACGAGCAGTACTTC
CASSLSGPWNEQYF
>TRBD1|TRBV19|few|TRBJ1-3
TGTGCCAGTAGTACCGGGACAGGGGGCAAGAATGGAAACACCATATATTTT
CASSTGTGGKNGNTIYF
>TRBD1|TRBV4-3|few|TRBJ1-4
TGCGCCAGCAGCCAAAGGGGGCACGGGGATGAAAAACTGTTTTTT
CASSQRGHGDEKLFF
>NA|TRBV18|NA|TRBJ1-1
TGTGCCAGCTCACCACGTCGGGGTGTGGGCATGAACACTGAAGCTTTCTTT
CASSPRRGVGMNTEAFF
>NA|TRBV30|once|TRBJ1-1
TGTGCCTGGAGTGGACAGGCCATGAACACTGAAGCTTTCTTT
CAWSGQAMNTEAFF
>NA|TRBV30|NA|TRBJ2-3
TGTGCCTGGAAAGGGGGTACGCAGTATTTT
CAWKGGTQYF
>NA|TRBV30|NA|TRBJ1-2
TGTGCCTGGAGAGGGGGAACGGGGAATCTGGACGGCTACACCTTC
CAWRGGTGNLDGYTF
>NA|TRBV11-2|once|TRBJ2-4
TGTGCCAGCCTGACTGTAGCCAAAAACATTCAGTACTTC
CASLTVAKNIQYF
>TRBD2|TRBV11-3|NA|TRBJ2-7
TGTGCCAGCAGCTTATCAAGAGAGCTCGACGGGAGGCGTTACGAGCAGTACTTC
CASSLSRELDGRRYEQYF
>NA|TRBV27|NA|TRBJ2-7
TGTGCCAGCAGTGTCCGGGGATTCTACGAGCAGTACTTC
CASSVRGFYEQYF
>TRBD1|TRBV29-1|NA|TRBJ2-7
TGCAGCGTGAACCCGGGACAGGGGGACGAGCAGTACTTC
CSVNPGQGDEQYF
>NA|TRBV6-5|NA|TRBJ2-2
TGTGCCAGCAGGCGCGGGACAGAGAACACCGGGGAGCTGTTTTTT
CASRRGTENTGELFF
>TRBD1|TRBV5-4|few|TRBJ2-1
TGTGCCAGCAGGGCCGCAGGGGGACGGCCTATTTACAATGAGCAGTTCTTC
CASRAAGGRPIYNEQFF
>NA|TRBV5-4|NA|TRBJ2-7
TGTGCCAGCAGCCTACCGGAGGGGTACGAGCAGTACTTC
CASSLPEGYEQYF
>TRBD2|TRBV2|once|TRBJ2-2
TGTGCCAGCAGTGAAAGACTAGCTGGCGGGACCGGGGAGCTGTTTTTT
CASSERLAGGTGELFF
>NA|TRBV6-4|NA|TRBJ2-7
TGTGCCAGCGGCACCATTCGGAATGGGACTGAGATCTACGAGCAGTACTTC
CASGTIRNGTEIYEQYF
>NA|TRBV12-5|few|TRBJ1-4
TGTGCCATTCCGGGACTGCAGAATGAAAAACTGTTTTTT
CAIPGLQNEKLFF
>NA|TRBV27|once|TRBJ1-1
TGTGCCAGCAGTTTACAGGGATCGAACACTGAAGCTTTCTTT
CASSLQGSNTEAFF
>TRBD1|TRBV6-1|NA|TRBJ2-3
TGTGCCAGCAGAGAGAGACAGGGGCGCACAGATACGCAGTATTTT
CASRERQGRTDTQYF
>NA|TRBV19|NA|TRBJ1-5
TGTGCCAGTCAAGTCAGAAAGAATCAGCCCCAGCATTTT
CASQVRKNQPQHF
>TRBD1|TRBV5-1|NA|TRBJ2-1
TGCGCCAGCACCTCAGACAGGGGGCATCTAGCCGCTGAGCAGTTCTTC
CASTSDRGHLAAEQFF
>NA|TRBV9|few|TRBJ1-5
TGTGCCAGCAGCCCCCCGGGGAGGGTTCAGCCCCAGCATTTT
CASSPPGRVQPQHF
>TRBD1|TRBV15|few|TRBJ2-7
TGTGCCACCTCCCTCCCGGGACAGGGTTCCTACGAGCAGTACTTC
CATSLPGQGSYEQYF
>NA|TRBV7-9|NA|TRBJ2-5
TGTGCCAGCAGCCTCGACAGCCGCAAAGAGACCCAGTACTTC
CASSLDSRKETQYF
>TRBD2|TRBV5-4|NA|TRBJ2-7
TGTGCCAGCAGCACGGTTGGGACTAGCGGATCCTACGAGCAGTACTTC
CASSTVGTSGSYEQYF
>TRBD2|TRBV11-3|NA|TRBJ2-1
TGTGCCAGCAGCCCAGGGACTAGCGGGGGCTACAATGAGCAGTTCTTC
CASSPGTSGGYNEQFF
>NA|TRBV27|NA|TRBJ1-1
TGTGCCAGCAGTTCCAGGGAGGGCACTGAAGCTTTCTTT
CASSSREGTEAFF
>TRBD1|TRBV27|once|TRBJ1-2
TGTGCCAGCAGTTCTCACAGGGGGCTTAACTATGGCTACACCTTC
CASSSHRGLNYGYTF
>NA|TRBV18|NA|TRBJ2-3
TGTGCCAGCTCGGAGTATTCGGGGACGCAGTATTTT
CASSEYSGTQYF
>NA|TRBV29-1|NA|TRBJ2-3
TGCAGCGTGGGCTGGGGCACAGATACGCAGTATTTT
CSVGWGTDTQYF
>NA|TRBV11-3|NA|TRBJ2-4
TGTGCCAGCAGCTTAGACGAAGCGTCTCTAGCCAAAAACATTCAGTACTTC
CASSLDEASLAKNIQYF
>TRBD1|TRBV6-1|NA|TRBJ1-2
TGTGCCAGCGGTACGGGACAGGGGTTGTCCTATGGCTACACCTTC
CASGTGQGLSYGYTF
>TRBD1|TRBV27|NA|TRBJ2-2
TGTGCCAGCCGGGACAGGGGATGGGGGGAGCTGTTTTTT
CASRDRGWGELFF
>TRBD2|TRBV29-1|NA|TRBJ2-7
TGCAGCGTTGTTTGGACTAGCGGGGATTGCGAGCAGTACTTC
CSVVWTSGDCEQYF